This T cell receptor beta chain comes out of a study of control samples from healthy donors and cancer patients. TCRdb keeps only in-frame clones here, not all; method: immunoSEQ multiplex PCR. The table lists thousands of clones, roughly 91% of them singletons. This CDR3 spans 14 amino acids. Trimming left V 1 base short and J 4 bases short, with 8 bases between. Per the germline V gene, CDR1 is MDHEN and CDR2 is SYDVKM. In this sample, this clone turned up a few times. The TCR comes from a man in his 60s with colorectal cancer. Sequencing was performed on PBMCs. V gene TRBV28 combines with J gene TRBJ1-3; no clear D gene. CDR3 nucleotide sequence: TGTGCCAGCAGTTTATACTTCCCAGGAAACACCATATATTTT. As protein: CASSLYFPGNTIYF. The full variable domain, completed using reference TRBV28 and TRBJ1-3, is DVKVTQSSRYLVKRTGEKVFLECVQDMDHENMFWYRQDPGLGLRLIYFSYDVKMKEKGDIPEGYSVSREKKERFSLILESASTNQTSMYLCASSLYFPGNTIYFGEGSWLTVV.